The TCR beta chain under discussion was sequenced for a study of blood T cell repertoires in COVID-19. Measured with immunoSEQ multiplex PCR; TCRdb has only the in-frame clones, and not every one. The sample carries around 170,000 clones, 75% to 90% recorded once. This CDR3 contains 11 residues. Germline-derived CDR1 and CDR2 are MGHRA and YSYEKL. V was clipped by 2 bases and J by 10 bases, with 5 bases between them. The sample consisted of peripheral blood. The source is a middle-aged woman with acute or convalescent COVID-19. The V gene is TRBV4-1, the J gene TRBJ1-4; D not resolved. CDR3: CASSQFGKLFF. As DNA, the CDR3 is TGCGCCAGCAGCCAATTCGGAAAACTGTTTTTT.